Listed below are T cell receptor beta chains from one sample, sequenced in a study of technical replicates of blood from a handful of donors. Generated by immunoSEQ multiplex PCR, the TCRdb table keeps only in-frame clones and is missing some. The sample carries around 70,000 clones, approximately 93% recorded once. Sequencing was performed on T cells isolated from PBMCs. These receptors were collected from a human donor in good health. Each CDR3 is given with its conserved first and last residue. D genes are given only for firm matches. Clone size is given for some rows only: seen once, a few or many times, or a class if the clone is expanded.

clone size: NA; V gene: TRBV5-6; J gene: TRBJ2-2; D gene: NA; CDR3 protein: CASSLAPGELFF; CDR3 DNA: TGTGCCAGCAGCTTGGCTCCCGGGGAGCTGTTTTTT
clone size: NA; V gene: TRBV18; J gene: TRBJ2-3; D gene: TRBD2; CDR3 protein: CASSPTSWPAGGAADTQYF; CDR3 DNA: TGTGCCAGCTCACCGACCAGCTGGCCGGCGGGAGGAGCAGCAGATACGCAGTATTTT
clone size: NA; V gene: TRBV5-4; J gene: TRBJ1-1; D gene: NA; CDR3 protein: CASSFTTGQNTEAFF; CDR3 DNA: TGTGCCAGCAGCTTTACCACCGGACAGAACACTGAAGCTTTCTTT
clone size: NA; V gene: TRBV10-3; J gene: TRBJ1-1; D gene: NA; CDR3 protein: CAISGIELTGQFIFGAFF; CDR3 DNA: TGTGCCATCAGTGGCATCGAGCTTACAGGACAGTTTATATTTGGAGCTTTCTTT
clone size: NA; V gene: TRBV5-1; J gene: TRBJ2-1; D gene: TRBD2; CDR3 protein: CASSLEVAGGPFFRDEQFF; CDR3 DNA: TGCGCCAGCAGCTTGGAAGTGGCGGGAGGGCCTTTCTTTCGGGATGAGCAGTTCTTC
clone size: NA; V gene: TRBV5-1; J gene: TRBJ1-5; D gene: TRBD1; CDR3 protein: CASRKDRDTGPQHF; CDR3 DNA: TGCGCCAGCAGGAAAGACAGGGACACGGGGCCCCAGCATTTT
clone size: NA; V gene: TRBV9; J gene: TRBJ2-7; D gene: TRBD1; CDR3 protein: CASSVGVSGGYEQYF; CDR3 DNA: TGTGCCAGCAGCGTAGGGGTGTCAGGGGGTTACGAGCAGTACTTC
clone size: NA; V gene: TRBV7-2; J gene: TRBJ2-3; D gene: NA; CDR3 protein: CATPRTRTSTDTQYF; CDR3 DNA: TGTGCCACCCCTAGAACCAGGACAAGCACAGATACGCAGTATTTT
clone size: NA; V gene: TRBV19; J gene: TRBJ1-2; D gene: NA; CDR3 protein: CASSIAKVWRYGYTF; CDR3 DNA: TGTGCCAGTAGTATAGCAAAGGTATGGAGGTATGGCTACACCTTC
clone size: once; V gene: TRBV30; J gene: TRBJ1-1; D gene: NA; CDR3 protein: CAWRTSRLAFF; CDR3 DNA: TGTGCCTGGAGAACATCCAGGCTAGCTTTCTTT
clone size: NA; V gene: TRBV4-1; J gene: TRBJ1-1; D gene: NA; CDR3 protein: CASSHAGIMNTEAFF; CDR3 DNA: TGCGCCAGCAGCCATGCCGGGATCATGAACACTGAAGCTTTCTTT
clone size: NA; V gene: TRBV5-1; J gene: TRBJ2-7; D gene: TRBD1; CDR3 protein: CASSFGTGSHEQYF; CDR3 DNA: TGCGCCAGCAGCTTCGGGACAGGGTCCCACGAGCAGTACTTC
clone size: NA; V gene: TRBV5-6; J gene: TRBJ1-4; D gene: NA; CDR3 protein: CASSLDKEKLFF; CDR3 DNA: TGTGCCAGCAGCTTAGACAAAGAAAAACTGTTTTTT
clone size: NA; V gene: TRBV29-1; J gene: TRBJ2-2; D gene: NA; CDR3 protein: CSVLIPHKGVSGELFF; CDR3 DNA: TGCAGCGTTCTAATCCCCCACAAAGGGGTCAGCGGGGAGCTGTTTTTT
clone size: NA; V gene: TRBV5-4; J gene: TRBJ2-7; D gene: TRBD2; CDR3 protein: CASSLDLASGGGEQYF; CDR3 DNA: TGTGCCAGCAGCTTGGACTTGGCTAGCGGGGGCGGCGAGCAGTACTTC
clone size: NA; V gene: TRBV9; J gene: TRBJ2-2; D gene: TRBD2; CDR3 protein: CASSVGASGSLGTGELFF; CDR3 DNA: TGTGCCAGCAGCGTAGGGGCTAGCGGGAGTTTGGGGACCGGGGAGCTGTTTTTT
clone size: NA; V gene: TRBV11-3; J gene: TRBJ2-7; D gene: NA; CDR3 protein: CASSAGNSPYEQYF; CDR3 DNA: TGTGCCAGCAGCGCGGGTAACTCTCCCTACGAGCAGTACTTC
clone size: NA; V gene: TRBV13; J gene: TRBJ2-3; D gene: TRBD2; CDR3 protein: CASSSQLAFSTDTQYF; CDR3 DNA: TGTGCCAGCAGCTCTCAACTAGCGTTTAGCACAGATACGCAGTATTTT
clone size: NA; V gene: TRBV7-2; J gene: TRBJ1-1; D gene: NA; CDR3 protein: CASSLKWDMNTEAFF; CDR3 DNA: TGTGCCAGCAGCTTAAAATGGGACATGAACACTGAAGCTTTCTTT
clone size: NA; V gene: TRBV4-1; J gene: TRBJ2-2; D gene: TRBD1; CDR3 protein: CASSQETGGAGELFF; CDR3 DNA: TGCGCCAGCAGCCAAGAAACAGGGGGTGCCGGGGAGCTGTTTTTT
clone size: NA; V gene: TRBV6-5; J gene: TRBJ1-2; D gene: NA; CDR3 protein: CASRTGSYGYTF; CDR3 DNA: TGTGCCAGCAGAACGGGGAGCTATGGCTACACCTTC
clone size: NA; V gene: TRBV18; J gene: TRBJ1-1; D gene: TRBD1; CDR3 protein: CASSPQGMNTEAFF; CDR3 DNA: TGTGCCAGCTCCCCACAGGGGATGAACACTGAAGCTTTCTTT
clone size: NA; V gene: TRBV10-2; J gene: TRBJ1-1; D gene: NA; CDR3 protein: CASSPTPPHRTNTEAFF; CDR3 DNA: TGCGCCAGCAGCCCGACCCCCCCCCACAGGACCAACACTGAAGCTTTCTTT
clone size: NA; V gene: TRBV6-1; J gene: TRBJ1-6; D gene: NA; CDR3 protein: CASSSPGYNSPLHF; CDR3 DNA: TGTGCCAGCAGCTCCCCGGGGTATAATTCACCCCTCCACTTT
clone size: NA; V gene: TRBV5-1; J gene: TRBJ1-1; D gene: NA; CDR3 protein: CASSSRPQGLGTEAFF; CDR3 DNA: TGCGCCAGCAGCTCCCGACCGCAGGGGCTTGGCACTGAAGCTTTCTTT
clone size: NA; V gene: TRBV18; J gene: TRBJ1-1; D gene: NA; CDR3 protein: CASSPGRGTEAFF; CDR3 DNA: TGTGCCAGCTCACCTGGACGGGGCACTGAAGCTTTCTTT
clone size: once; V gene: TRBV7-9; J gene: TRBJ1-1; D gene: NA; CDR3 protein: CASSPPGRATEAFF; CDR3 DNA: TGTGCCAGCAGCCCTCCGGGGAGGGCCACTGAAGCTTTCTTT
clone size: once; V gene: TRBV4-1; J gene: TRBJ1-5; D gene: NA; CDR3 protein: CASSQGQVTNQPQHF; CDR3 DNA: TGCGCCAGCAGCCAAGGGCAGGTCACTAATCAGCCCCAGCATTTT
clone size: NA; V gene: TRBV11-2; J gene: TRBJ2-1; D gene: NA; CDR3 protein: CASSRNSGGSEQFF; CDR3 DNA: TGTGCCAGCAGCCGTAATTCCGGAGGTAGTGAGCAGTTCTTC
clone size: NA; V gene: TRBV5-4; J gene: TRBJ1-2; D gene: TRBD1; CDR3 protein: CASSQKTGGTYGYTF; CDR3 DNA: TGTGCCAGCAGTCAGAAGACAGGGGGGACCTATGGCTACACCTTC
clone size: NA; V gene: TRBV5-4; J gene: TRBJ2-7; D gene: NA; CDR3 protein: CASSLINYEQYF; CDR3 DNA: TGTGCCAGCAGCTTGATCAACTACGAGCAGTACTTC
clone size: NA; V gene: TRBV6-1; J gene: TRBJ2-7; D gene: TRBD2; CDR3 protein: CASSEFHGGDSYEQYF; CDR3 DNA: TGTGCCAGCAGTGAGTTTCACGGGGGGGACTCCTACGAGCAGTACTTC
clone size: few; V gene: TRBV28; J gene: TRBJ2-3; D gene: TRBD2; CDR3 protein: CASSFGTSGAEDTQYF; CDR3 DNA: TGTGCCAGCAGCTTTGGGACTAGCGGGGCCGAAGATACGCAGTATTTT
clone size: NA; V gene: TRBV7-8; J gene: TRBJ2-1; D gene: TRBD2; CDR3 protein: CASSFSSGGSSYNEQFF; CDR3 DNA: TGTGCCAGCAGCTTCTCTAGCGGGGGGAGCTCCTACAATGAGCAGTTCTTC
clone size: NA; V gene: TRBV14; J gene: TRBJ2-1; D gene: TRBD1; CDR3 protein: CASSHSRTGRAEQFF; CDR3 DNA: TGTGCCAGCAGCCATTCCCGGACAGGTAGAGCTGAGCAGTTCTTC
clone size: NA; V gene: TRBV5-6; J gene: TRBJ2-5; D gene: TRBD2; CDR3 protein: CASSQTSVETQYF; CDR3 DNA: TGTGCCAGCAGCCAGACTAGCGTAGAGACCCAGTACTTC
clone size: NA; V gene: TRBV7-9; J gene: TRBJ1-1; D gene: NA; CDR3 protein: CASSLRLDTEAFF; CDR3 DNA: TGTGCCAGCAGCCTGAGATTGGACACTGAAGCTTTCTTT
clone size: NA; V gene: TRBV28; J gene: TRBJ1-5; D gene: NA; CDR3 protein: CASRLSTGSNQPQHF; CDR3 DNA: TGTGCCAGCAGACTTTCCACAGGGAGCAATCAGCCCCAGCATTTT
clone size: NA; V gene: TRBV9; J gene: TRBJ2-3; D gene: TRBD1; CDR3 protein: CASSVAGQGGNTQYF; CDR3 DNA: TGTGCCAGCAGCGTCGCGGGACAGGGGGGAAATACGCAGTATTTT
clone size: NA; V gene: TRBV29-1; J gene: TRBJ1-5; D gene: TRBD1; CDR3 protein: CSVRDSKVSGNQPQHF; CDR3 DNA: TGCAGCGTTCGGGACAGTAAAGTTTCAGGCAATCAGCCCCAGCATTTT
clone size: NA; V gene: TRBV27; J gene: TRBJ2-7; D gene: NA; CDR3 protein: CASSLSAGGFYEQYF; CDR3 DNA: TGTGCCAGCAGTTTATCTGCAGGGGGGTTTTACGAGCAGTACTTC
clone size: NA; V gene: TRBV7-9; J gene: TRBJ1-2; D gene: TRBD1; CDR3 protein: CASSLVRDRRSYGYTF; CDR3 DNA: TGTGCCAGCAGCTTAGTCCGGGACAGAAGATCCTATGGCTACACCTTC
clone size: NA; V gene: TRBV12-5; J gene: TRBJ2-7; D gene: TRBD1; CDR3 protein: CASGLVRTGIGGEQYF; CDR3 DNA: TGTGCTAGTGGTTTGGTACGGACAGGGATAGGGGGCGAGCAGTACTTC
clone size: NA; V gene: TRBV6-5; J gene: TRBJ1-1; D gene: TRBD1; CDR3 protein: CASSYVTGGTEAFF; CDR3 DNA: TGTGCCAGCAGTTACGTCACAGGGGGCACTGAAGCTTTCTTT
clone size: NA; V gene: TRBV10-3; J gene: TRBJ1-1; D gene: NA; CDR3 protein: CAISRVAFEDTEAFF; CDR3 DNA: TGTGCCATCAGTCGAGTGGCCTTTGAGGACACTGAAGCTTTCTTT
clone size: NA; V gene: TRBV5-1; J gene: TRBJ2-1; D gene: TRBD1; CDR3 protein: CASSLVVGLGTASYNEQFF; CDR3 DNA: TGCGCCAGCAGCTTGGTGGTCGGGTTAGGGACAGCATCCTACAATGAGCAGTTCTTC
clone size: NA; V gene: TRBV19; J gene: TRBJ2-3; D gene: TRBD2; CDR3 protein: CASSIRASGDTQYF; CDR3 DNA: TGTGCCAGTAGTATACGGGCTAGCGGGGATACGCAGTATTTT
clone size: NA; V gene: TRBV9; J gene: TRBJ2-2; D gene: NA; CDR3 protein: CASSVPMYGSFTGELFF; CDR3 DNA: TGTGCCAGCAGCGTACCAATGTATGGGAGTTTCACCGGGGAGCTGTTTTTT
clone size: NA; V gene: TRBV5-1; J gene: TRBJ2-5; D gene: TRBD2; CDR3 protein: CASSLVAGGAQETQYF; CDR3 DNA: TGCGCCAGCAGCTTGGTAGCGGGGGGGGCCCAAGAGACCCAGTACTTC
clone size: once; V gene: TRBV19; J gene: TRBJ1-4; D gene: NA; CDR3 protein: CASSNRPFPIRDEKLFF; CDR3 DNA: TGTGCCAGTAGTAACAGGCCCTTCCCCATTAGGGATGAAAAACTGTTTTTT
clone size: NA; V gene: TRBV29-1; J gene: TRBJ1-1; D gene: NA; CDR3 protein: CSVVGGTEAFF; CDR3 DNA: TGCAGCGTTGTCGGGGGGACTGAAGCTTTCTTT